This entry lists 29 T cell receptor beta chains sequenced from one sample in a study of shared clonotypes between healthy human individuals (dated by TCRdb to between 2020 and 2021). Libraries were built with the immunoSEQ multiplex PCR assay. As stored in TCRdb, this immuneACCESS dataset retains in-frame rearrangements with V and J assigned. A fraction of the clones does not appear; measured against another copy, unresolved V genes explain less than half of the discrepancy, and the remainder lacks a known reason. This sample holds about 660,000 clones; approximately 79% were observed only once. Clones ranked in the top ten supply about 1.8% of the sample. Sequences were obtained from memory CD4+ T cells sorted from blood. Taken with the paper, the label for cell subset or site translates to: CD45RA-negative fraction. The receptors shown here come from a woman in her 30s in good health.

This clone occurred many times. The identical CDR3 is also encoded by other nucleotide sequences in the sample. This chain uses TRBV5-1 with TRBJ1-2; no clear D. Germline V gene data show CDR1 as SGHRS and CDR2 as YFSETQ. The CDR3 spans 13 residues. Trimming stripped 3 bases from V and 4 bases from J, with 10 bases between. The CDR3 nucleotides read TGCGCCAGCAGCTCCGAAGGCGGCTATGGCTACACCTTC. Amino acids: CASSSEGGYGYTF.

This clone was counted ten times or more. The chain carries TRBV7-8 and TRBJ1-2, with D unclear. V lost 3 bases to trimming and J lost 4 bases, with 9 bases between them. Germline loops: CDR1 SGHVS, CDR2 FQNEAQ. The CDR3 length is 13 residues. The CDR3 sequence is CASSFDRSYGYTF. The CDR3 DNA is TGTGCCAGCAGCTTTGACCGCTCCTATGGCTACACCTTC.

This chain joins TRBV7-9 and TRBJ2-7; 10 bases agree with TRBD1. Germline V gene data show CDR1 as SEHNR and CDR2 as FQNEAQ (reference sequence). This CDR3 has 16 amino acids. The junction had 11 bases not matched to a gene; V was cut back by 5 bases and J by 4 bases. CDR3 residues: CASSPHRGTGVYEQYF. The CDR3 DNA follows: TGTGCCAGCAGCCCCCACCGGGGGACAGGGGTGTACGAGCAGTACTTC.

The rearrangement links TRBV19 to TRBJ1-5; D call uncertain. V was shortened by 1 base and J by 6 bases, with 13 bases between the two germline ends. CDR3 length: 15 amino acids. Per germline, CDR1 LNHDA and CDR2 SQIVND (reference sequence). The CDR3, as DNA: TGTGCCAGTAGTATAGGAGCGGGTTTTGCTCAGCCCCAGCATTTT. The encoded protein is CASSIGAGFAQPQHF.

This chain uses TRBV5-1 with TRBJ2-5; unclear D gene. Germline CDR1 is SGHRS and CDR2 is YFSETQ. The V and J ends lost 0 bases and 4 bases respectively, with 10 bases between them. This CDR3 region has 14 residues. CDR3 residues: CASSLAIELETQYF. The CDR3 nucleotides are TGCGCCAGCAGCTTGGCCATAGAGTTAGAGACCCAGTACTTC.

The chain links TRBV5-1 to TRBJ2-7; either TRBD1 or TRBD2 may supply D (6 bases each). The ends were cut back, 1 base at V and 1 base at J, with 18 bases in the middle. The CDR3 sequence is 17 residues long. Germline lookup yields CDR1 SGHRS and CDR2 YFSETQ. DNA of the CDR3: TGCGCCAGCAGCTTGTACACGGGGGCAGGGGAGTCCTACGAGCAGTACTTC. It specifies CASSLYTGAGESYEQYF.

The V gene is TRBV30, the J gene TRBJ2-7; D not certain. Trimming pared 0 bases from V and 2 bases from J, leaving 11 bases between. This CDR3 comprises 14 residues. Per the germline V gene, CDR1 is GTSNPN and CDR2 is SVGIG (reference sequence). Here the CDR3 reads CAWSVLHSTYEQYF. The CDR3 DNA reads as TGTGCCTGGAGTGTACTGCACAGCACCTACGAGCAGTACTTC. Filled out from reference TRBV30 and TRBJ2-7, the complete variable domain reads SQTIHQWPATLVQPVGSPLSLECTVEGTSNPNLYWYRQAAGRGLQLLFYSVGIGQISSEVPQNLSASRPQDRQFILSSKKLLLSDSGFYLCAWSVLHSTYEQYFGPGTRLTVT.

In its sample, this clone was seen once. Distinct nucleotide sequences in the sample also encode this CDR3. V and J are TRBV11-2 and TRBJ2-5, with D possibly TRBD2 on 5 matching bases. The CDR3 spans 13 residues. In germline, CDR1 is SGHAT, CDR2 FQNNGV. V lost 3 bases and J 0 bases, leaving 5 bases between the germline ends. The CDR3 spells CASSFGDQETQYF. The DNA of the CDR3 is TGTGCCAGCAGCTTCGGGGACCAAGAGACCCAGTACTTC.

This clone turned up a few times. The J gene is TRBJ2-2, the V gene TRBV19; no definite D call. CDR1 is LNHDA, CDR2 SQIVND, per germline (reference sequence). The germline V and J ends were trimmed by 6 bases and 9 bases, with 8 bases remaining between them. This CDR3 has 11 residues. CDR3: CASSHRRELFF. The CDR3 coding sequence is TGTGCCAGTAGCCACCGAAGGGAGCTGTTTTTT.

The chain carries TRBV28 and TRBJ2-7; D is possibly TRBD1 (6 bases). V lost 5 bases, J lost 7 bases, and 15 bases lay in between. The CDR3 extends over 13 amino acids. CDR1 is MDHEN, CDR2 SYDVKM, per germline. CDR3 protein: CASSPPDSLEQYF. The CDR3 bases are TGTGCCAGCAGTCCCCCGGACAGCCTGGAGCAGTACTTC.

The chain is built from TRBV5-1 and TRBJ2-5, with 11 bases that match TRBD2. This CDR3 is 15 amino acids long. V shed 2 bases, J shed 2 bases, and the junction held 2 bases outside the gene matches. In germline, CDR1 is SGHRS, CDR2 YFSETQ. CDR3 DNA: TGCGCCAGCAGCTTTACTAGCGGGAGTCAAGAGACCCAGTACTTC. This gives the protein CASSFTSGSQETQYF.

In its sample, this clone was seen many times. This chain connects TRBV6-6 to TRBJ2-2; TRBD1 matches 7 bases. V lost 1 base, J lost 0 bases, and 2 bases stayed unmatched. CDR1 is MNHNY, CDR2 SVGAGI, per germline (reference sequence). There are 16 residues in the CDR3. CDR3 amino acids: CASSYLQGANTGELFF. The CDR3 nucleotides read TGTGCCAGCAGTTACTTGCAGGGGGCGAACACCGGGGAGCTGTTTTTT.

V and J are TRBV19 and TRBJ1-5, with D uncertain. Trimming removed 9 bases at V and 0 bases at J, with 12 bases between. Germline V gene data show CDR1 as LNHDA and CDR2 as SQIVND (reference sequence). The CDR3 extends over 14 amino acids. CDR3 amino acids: CASSWADSNQPQHF. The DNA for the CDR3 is TGTGCCAGCTCCTGGGCAGATAGCAATCAGCCCCAGCATTTT. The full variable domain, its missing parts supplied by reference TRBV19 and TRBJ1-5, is DGGITQSPKYLFRKEGQNVTLSCEQNLNHDAMYWYRQDPGQGLRLIYYSQIVNDFQKGDIAEGYSVSREKKESFPLTVTSAQKNPTAFYLCASSWADSNQPQHFGDGTRLSIL.

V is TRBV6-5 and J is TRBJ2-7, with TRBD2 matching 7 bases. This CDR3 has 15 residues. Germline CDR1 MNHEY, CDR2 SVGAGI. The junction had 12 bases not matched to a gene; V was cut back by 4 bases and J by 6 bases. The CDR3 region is CASSSAEGGAREQYF. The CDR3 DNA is TGTGCCAGCAGTTCAGCGGAGGGAGGGGCGCGCGAGCAGTACTTC.

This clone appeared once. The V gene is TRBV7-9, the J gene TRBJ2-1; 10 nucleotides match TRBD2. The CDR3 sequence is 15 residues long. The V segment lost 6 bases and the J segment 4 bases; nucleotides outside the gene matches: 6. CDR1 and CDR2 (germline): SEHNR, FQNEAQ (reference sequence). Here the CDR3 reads CASSSIAGGYNEQFF. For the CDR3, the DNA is TGTGCCAGCAGTTCAATAGCGGGAGGATACAATGAGCAGTTCTTC.

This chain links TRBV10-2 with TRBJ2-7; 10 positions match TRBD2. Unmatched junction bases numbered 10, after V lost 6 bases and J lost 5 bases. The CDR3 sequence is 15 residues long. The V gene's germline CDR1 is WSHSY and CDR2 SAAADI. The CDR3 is CASSSISGRSDEQYF. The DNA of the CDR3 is TGCGCCAGCAGCTCTATTAGCGGGAGGTCCGACGAGCAGTACTTC.

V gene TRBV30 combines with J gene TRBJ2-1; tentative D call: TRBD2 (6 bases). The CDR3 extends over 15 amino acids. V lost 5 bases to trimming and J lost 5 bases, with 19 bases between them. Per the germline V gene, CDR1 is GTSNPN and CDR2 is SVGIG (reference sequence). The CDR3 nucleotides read TGTGCCTGGGCGTCCCTCGGGAGAGTCAACAATGAGCAGTTCTTC. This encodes CAWASLGRVNNEQFF.

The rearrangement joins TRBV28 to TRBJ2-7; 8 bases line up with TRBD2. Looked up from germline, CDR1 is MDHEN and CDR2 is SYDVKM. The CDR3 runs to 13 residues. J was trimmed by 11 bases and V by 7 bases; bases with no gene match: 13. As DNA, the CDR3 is TGTGCCAGCACTCTCAGCGGGAGCTCCAGGGAGTACTTC. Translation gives CASTLSGSSREYF.

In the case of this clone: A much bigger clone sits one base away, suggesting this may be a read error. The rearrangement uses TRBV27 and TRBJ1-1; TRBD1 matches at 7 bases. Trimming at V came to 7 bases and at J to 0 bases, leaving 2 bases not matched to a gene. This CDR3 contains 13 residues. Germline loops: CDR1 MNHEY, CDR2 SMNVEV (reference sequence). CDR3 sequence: CASKGQVNTEAFF. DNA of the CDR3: TGTGCCAGCAAAGGACAGGTGAACACTGAAGCTTTCTTT.

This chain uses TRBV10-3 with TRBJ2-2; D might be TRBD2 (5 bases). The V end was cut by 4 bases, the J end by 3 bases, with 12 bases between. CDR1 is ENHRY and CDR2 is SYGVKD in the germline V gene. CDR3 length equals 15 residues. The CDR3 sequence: CAISGEISHTGELFF. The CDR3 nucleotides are TGTGCCATCAGTGGGGAGATTTCGCACACCGGGGAGCTGTTTTTT.

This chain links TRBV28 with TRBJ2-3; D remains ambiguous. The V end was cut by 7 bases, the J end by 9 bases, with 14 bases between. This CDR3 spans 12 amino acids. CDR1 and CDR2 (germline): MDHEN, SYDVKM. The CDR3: CASNYLLGTQYF. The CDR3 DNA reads TGTGCCAGCAATTATTTATTGGGGACGCAGTATTTT.

CDR3 loop: CATQRQGPYEQYF. The CDR3 DNA reads as TGTGCCACCCAACGACAGGGGCCATACGAGCAGTACTTC. The V gene is TRBV6-1, the J gene TRBJ2-7; 8 positions agree with TRBD1. The CDR3 is made up of 13 amino acids. Germline CDR1 reads MNHNS; CDR2 reads SASEGT. The J segment lost 4 bases and the V segment lost 10 bases, leaving 9 bases of the junction unmatched.

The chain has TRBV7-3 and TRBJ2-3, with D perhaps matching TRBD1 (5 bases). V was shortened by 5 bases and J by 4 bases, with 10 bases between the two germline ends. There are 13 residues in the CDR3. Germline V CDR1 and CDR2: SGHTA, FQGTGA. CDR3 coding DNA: TGTGCCAGCAGCACCCAGACAGCAGATACGCAGTATTTT. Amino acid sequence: CASSTQTADTQYF.

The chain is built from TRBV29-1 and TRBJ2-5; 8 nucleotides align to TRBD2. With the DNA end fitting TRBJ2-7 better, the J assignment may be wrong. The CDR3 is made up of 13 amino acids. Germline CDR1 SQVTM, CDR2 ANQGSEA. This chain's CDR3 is CSAAPGGLDEQYF. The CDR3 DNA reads TGCAGCGCAGCCCCGGGGGGGTTGGACGAGCAGTACTTC.

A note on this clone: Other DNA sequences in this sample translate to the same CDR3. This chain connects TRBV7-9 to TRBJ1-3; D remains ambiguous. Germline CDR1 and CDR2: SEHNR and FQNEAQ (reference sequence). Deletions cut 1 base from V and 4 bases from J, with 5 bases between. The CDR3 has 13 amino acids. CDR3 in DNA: TGTGCCAGCAGCTTAGGGGCCGGAAACACCATATATTTT. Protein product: CASSLGAGNTIYF. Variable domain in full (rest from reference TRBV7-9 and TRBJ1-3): DTGVSQNPRHKITKRGQNVTFRCDPISEHNRLYWYRQTLGQGPEFLTYFQNEAQLEKSRLLSDRFSAERPKGSFSTLEIQRTEQGDSAMYLCASSLGAGNTIYFGEGSWLTVV.

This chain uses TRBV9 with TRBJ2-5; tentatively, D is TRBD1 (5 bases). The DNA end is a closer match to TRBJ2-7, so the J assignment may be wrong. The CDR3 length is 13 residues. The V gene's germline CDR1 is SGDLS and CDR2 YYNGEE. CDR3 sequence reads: CASSNQGSGEQYF. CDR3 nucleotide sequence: TGTGCCAGCAGCAATCAGGGTTCGGGCGAGCAGTACTTC.

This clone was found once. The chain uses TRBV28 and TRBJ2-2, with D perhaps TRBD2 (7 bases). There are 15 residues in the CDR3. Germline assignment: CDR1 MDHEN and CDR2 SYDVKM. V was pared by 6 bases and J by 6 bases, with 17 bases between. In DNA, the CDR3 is TGTGCCAGCAGACCTCGGGGGGCAGGGTCCGGGGAGCTGTTTTTT. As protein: CASRPRGAGSGELFF.

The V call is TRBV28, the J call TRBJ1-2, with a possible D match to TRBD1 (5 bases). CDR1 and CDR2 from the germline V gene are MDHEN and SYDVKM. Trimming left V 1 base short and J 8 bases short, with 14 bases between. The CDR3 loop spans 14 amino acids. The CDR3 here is CASSLSQGSRGYTF. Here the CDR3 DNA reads TGTGCCAGCAGTTTATCCCAGGGTTCGAGGGGCTACACCTTC.

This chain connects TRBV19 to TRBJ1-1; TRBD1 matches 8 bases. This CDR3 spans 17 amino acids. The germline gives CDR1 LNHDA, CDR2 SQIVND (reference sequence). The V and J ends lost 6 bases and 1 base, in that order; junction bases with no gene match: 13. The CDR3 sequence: CASSHVPGQVKNTEAFF. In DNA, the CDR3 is TGTGCCAGTAGCCACGTCCCGGGACAGGTGAAGAACACTGAAGCTTTCTTT.